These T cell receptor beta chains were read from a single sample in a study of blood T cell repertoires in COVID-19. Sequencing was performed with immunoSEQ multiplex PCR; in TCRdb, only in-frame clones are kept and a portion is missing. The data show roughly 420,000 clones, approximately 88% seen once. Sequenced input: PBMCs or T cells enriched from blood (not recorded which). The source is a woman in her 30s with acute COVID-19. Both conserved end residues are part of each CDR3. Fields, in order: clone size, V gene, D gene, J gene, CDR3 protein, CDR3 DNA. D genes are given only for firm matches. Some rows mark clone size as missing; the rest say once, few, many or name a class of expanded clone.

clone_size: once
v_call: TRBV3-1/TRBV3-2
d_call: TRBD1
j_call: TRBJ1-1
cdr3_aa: CASSQDWTGGTEAFF
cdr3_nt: TGTGCCAGCAGCCAAGATTGGACAGGGGGCACTGAAGCTTTCTTT

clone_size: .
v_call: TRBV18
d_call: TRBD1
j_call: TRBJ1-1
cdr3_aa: CASSSTGVNTEAFF
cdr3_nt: TGTGCCAGCTCGTCGACAGGGGTGAACACTGAAGCTTTCTTT

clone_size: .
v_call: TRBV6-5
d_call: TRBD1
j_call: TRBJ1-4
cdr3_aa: CASSTRQGMGEKLFF
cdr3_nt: TGTGCCAGCAGTACGCGACAGGGTATGGGAGAAAAACTGTTTTTT

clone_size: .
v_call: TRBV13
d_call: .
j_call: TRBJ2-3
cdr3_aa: CASSPEGTDTQYF
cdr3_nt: TGTGCCAGCAGCCCGGAGGGCACAGATACGCAGTATTTT

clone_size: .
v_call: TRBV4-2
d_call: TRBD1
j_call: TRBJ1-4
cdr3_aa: CASSQDRQGVTNEKLFF
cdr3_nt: TGTGCCAGCAGCCAAGATCGGCAGGGGGTGACTAATGAAAAACTGTTTTTT

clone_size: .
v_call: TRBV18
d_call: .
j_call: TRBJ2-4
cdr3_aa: CASSPGSGKNIQYF
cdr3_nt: TGTGCCAGCTCCCCCGGGTCCGGCAAAAACATTCAGTACTTC

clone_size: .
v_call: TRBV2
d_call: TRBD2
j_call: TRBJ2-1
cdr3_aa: CASMPTSGGEQFF
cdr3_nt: TGTGCCAGCATGCCTACTAGCGGCGGTGAGCAGTTCTTC

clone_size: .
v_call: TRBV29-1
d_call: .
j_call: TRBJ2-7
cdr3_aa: CSVENRDNYEQYF
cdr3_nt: TGCAGCGTTGAAAACCGGGACAACTACGAGCAGTACTTC

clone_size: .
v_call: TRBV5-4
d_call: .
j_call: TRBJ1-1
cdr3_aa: CASSRSGAGTEAFF
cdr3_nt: TGTGCCAGCAGCAGATCAGGGGCTGGCACTGAAGCTTTCTTT

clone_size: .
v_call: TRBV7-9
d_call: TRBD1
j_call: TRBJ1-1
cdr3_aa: CASSLQGVNTEAFF
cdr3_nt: TGTGCCAGCAGCTTACAGGGGGTGAACACTGAAGCTTTCTTT

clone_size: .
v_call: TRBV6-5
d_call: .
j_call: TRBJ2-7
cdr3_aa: CASSYNRYSYEQYF
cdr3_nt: TGTGCCAGCAGTTATAACAGATACTCCTACGAGCAGTACTTC

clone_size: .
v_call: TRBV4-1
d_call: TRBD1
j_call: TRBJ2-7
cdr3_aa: CASSQAPDRVSYEQYF
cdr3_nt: TGCGCCAGCAGCCAAGCCCCGGACAGGGTCTCCTACGAGCAGTACTTC

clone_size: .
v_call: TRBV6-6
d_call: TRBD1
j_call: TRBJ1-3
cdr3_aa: CASSGSTGASGNTIYF
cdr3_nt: TGTGCCAGCAGCGGGAGTACAGGGGCCTCTGGAAACACCATATATTTT

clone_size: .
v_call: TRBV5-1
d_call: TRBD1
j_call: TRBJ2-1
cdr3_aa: CASSLLGTGVNEQFF
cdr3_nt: TGCGCCAGCAGCTTGTTGGGGACAGGGGTCAATGAGCAGTTCTTC

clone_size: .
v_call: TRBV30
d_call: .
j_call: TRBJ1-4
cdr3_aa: CAWSVARFRNGEKLFF
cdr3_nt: TGTGCCTGGAGTGTAGCGCGGTTTAGGAATGGTGAAAAACTGTTTTTT

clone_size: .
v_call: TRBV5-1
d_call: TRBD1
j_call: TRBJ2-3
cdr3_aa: CASSLTGDGTDTQYF
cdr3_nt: TGCGCCAGCAGCCTGACAGGGGACGGCACAGATACGCAGTATTTT

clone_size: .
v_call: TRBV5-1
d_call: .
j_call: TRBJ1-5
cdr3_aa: CASSLGSGGSNQPQHF
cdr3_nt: TGCGCCAGCAGCTTGGGGTCCGGGGGTAGCAATCAGCCCCAGCATTTT

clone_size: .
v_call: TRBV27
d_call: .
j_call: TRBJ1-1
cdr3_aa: CASSLISGEVTEAFF
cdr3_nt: TGTGCCAGCAGTTTAATCTCGGGGGAGGTCACTGAAGCTTTCTTT

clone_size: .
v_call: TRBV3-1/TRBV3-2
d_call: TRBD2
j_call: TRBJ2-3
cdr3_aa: CASSLSGGPGDTQYF
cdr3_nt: TGTGCCAGCAGCCTTAGCGGGGGGCCCGGAGATACGCAGTATTTT

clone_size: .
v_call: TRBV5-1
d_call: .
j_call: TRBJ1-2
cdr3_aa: CASSSGSQTYGYTF
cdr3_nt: TGCGCCAGCAGCTCGGGTTCTCAGACCTATGGCTACACCTTC

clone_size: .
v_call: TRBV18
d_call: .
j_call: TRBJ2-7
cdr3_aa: CASSQTGTPSYEQYF
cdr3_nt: TGTGCCAGCTCACAAACCGGGACACCTTCCTACGAGCAGTACTTC

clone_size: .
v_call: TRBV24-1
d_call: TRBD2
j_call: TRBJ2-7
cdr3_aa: CATSAPERGVYEQYF
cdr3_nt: TGTGCCACCAGTGCACCGGAACGGGGGGTCTACGAGCAGTACTTC

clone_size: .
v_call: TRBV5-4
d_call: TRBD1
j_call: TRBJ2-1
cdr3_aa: CASSSEPGQGAYNEQFF
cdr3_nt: TGTGCCAGCAGTTCCGAACCGGGACAGGGGGCTTACAATGAGCAGTTCTTC

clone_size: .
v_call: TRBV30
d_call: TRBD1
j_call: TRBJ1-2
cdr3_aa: CAWGTVRNYGYTF
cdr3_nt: TGTGCCTGGGGGACAGTCAGGAACTATGGCTACACCTTC

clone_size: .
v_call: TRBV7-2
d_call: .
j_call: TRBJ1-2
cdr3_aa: CASSLPGGEGYTF
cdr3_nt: TGTGCCAGCAGCTTACCGGGCGGGGAGGGCTACACCTTC

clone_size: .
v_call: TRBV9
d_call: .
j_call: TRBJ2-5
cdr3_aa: CASSVGPQGKTQYF
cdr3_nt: TGTGCCAGCAGCGTAGGTCCTCAGGGAAAGACCCAGTACTTC

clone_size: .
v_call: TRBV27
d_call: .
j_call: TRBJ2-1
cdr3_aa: CASSFRGNEQFF
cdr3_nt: TGTGCCAGCAGTTTTCGGGGCAATGAGCAGTTCTTC

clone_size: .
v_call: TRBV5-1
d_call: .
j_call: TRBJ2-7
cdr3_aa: CASSSTPGRRGFYEQYF
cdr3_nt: TGCGCCAGCAGCAGCACCCCCGGCCGGAGGGGATTTTACGAGCAGTACTTC

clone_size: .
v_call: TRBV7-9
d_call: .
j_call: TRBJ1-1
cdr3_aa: CASSQRQVRDTEAFF
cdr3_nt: TGTGCCAGCAGCCAAAGACAGGTACGGGACACTGAAGCTTTCTTT

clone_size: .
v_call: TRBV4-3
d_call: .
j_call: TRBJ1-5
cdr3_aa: CASSQDWTVSNQPQHF
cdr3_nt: TGCGCCAGCAGCCAAGACTGGACAGTTAGCAATCAGCCCCAGCATTTT

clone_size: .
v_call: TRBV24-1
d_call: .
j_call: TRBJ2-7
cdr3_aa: CATSDAGDSTHEQYF
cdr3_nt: TGTGCCACCAGTGACGCAGGGGATTCTACCCACGAGCAGTACTTC

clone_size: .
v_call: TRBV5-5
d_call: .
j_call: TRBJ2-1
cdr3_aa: CASSFEGAKYNEQFF
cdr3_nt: TGTGCCAGCAGCTTCGAAGGGGCAAAGTACAATGAGCAGTTCTTC

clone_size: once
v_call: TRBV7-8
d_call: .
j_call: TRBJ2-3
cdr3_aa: CASSLGQASTDTQYF
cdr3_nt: TGTGCCAGCAGCTTAGGACAGGCTAGCACAGATACGCAGTATTTT

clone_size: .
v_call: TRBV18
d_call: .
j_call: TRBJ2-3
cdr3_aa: CASSPIPNTDTQYF
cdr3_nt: TGTGCCAGCTCACCAATTCCTAACACAGATACGCAGTATTTT

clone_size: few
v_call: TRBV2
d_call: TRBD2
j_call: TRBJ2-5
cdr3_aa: CASSEAKLAGGPETQYF
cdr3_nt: TGTGCCAGCAGTGAAGCGAAGCTAGCGGGGGGGCCAGAGACCCAGTACTTC

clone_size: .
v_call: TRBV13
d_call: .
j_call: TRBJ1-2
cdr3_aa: CASSLGGRNGYTF
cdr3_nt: TGTGCCAGCAGCTTAGGGGGGAGGAATGGCTACACCTTC

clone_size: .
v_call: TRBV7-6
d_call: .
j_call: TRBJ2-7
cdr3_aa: CASSLYSGNSYEQYF
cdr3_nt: TGTGCCAGCAGCTTATATAGCGGAAATTCCTACGAGCAGTACTTC

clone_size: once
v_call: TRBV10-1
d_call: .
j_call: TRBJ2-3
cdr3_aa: CASSESPTSTDTQYF
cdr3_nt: TGCGCCAGCAGTGAGTCCCCTACTAGCACAGATACGCAGTATTTT

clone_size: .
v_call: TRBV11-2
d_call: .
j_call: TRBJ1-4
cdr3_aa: CASSFGGGGYNEKLFF
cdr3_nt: TGTGCCAGCAGCTTCGGCGGGGGCGGGTATAATGAAAAACTGTTTTTT

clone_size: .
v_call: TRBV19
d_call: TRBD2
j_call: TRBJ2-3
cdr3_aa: CASSYGAGTRRGTQYF
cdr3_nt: TGTGCCAGTAGTTACGGAGCCGGGACTAGAAGGGGTACGCAGTATTTT